The 8 T cell receptor beta chains listed next were all sequenced from one sample in a study of spatial heterogeneity in lung cancer (dated by TCRdb to the late 2010s). Study-level results and caveats: The tumor nonsynonymous mutation count correlated with the number of expanded intratumoral alpha and beta TCRs.

Antigens of these TCRs are unknown. Explained via the paper, the time point label denotes: sample taken at primary tumor resection. The library came from 5' RACE. Sequencing was carried out with a NextSeq 500. TCRdb reprocessing: public reads trimmed at Q25 with fastp, clones called with MiXCR, in-frame beta chains kept. Each record represents a unique CDR3 protein, reported with the most common genes and DNA among its rows. The sample table shows several thousand distinct CDR3 sequences, and roughly 12% are seen once. The top ten clonotypes cover 8% to 13% of the sample. The sequenced sample was lung tumor tissue, obtained at surgery. These receptors came from a male donor with early-stage non-small cell lung cancer.

In this sample, this clonotype turned up many times. The rearrangement joins TRBV20-1 to TRBJ1-5; possibly TRBD1 for D (5 bases). There are 12 residues in the CDR3. Germline V gives CDR1 DFQATT, CDR2 SNEGSKA (reference sequence). The V gene lost 6 bases and the J gene lost 2 bases, with 8 bases spanning the gap. CDR3 bases: TGCAGTGCCAAACAGGGCAATCAGCCCCAGCATTTT. Protein product: CSAKQGNQPQHF.

This chain connects TRBV5-6 to TRBJ2-3; D not resolved. CDR3 size: 11 residues. V was trimmed by 2 bases and J by 5 bases, leaving 3 bases between them. Germline loops: CDR1 SGHDT, CDR2 YYEEEE. For the CDR3, the DNA is TGTGCCAGCAGCTTCGAAGATACGCAGTATTTT. Amino acids: CASSFEDTQYF.

As concerns this clonotype: Being one base from a much bigger clone, this may be a read error. This chain connects TRBV20-1 to TRBJ2-2; no clear D gene. CDR1 DFQATT and CDR2 SNEGSKA come from the germline V gene (reference sequence). The CDR3 is 13 amino acids. V shed 5 bases and J shed 10 bases, with 17 bases lying between them. The CDR3 loop is CSAPDGRHEELFF. CDR3 coding DNA: TGCAGTGCTCCAGATGGGCGGCACGAGGAGCTGTTTTTT.

This clonotype is judged medium-sized. The rearrangement joins TRBV11-2 to TRBJ2-3; 7 bases map to TRBD1. CDR1 SGHAT and CDR2 FQNNGV come from the germline V gene. After removal of 3 bases from V and 5 bases from J, the junction contained 5 bases not matched to a gene. This CDR3 is 14 amino acids long. CDR3 DNA: TGTGCCAGCAGCTTCATAACAGGGGAAGATACGCAGTATTTT. Translated: CASSFITGEDTQYF. The full variable domain, its missing parts supplied by reference TRBV11-2 and TRBJ2-3, is EAGVAQSPRYKIIEKRQSVAFWCNPISGHATLYWYQQILGQGPKLLIQFQNNGVVDDSQLPKDRFSAERLKGVDSTLKIQPAKLEDSAVYLCASSFITGEDTQYFGPGTRLTVL.

The chain is built from TRBV6-6 and TRBJ2-1; D not certain. CDR3 length equals 14 residues. V lost 2 bases, J lost 5 bases, and 10 bases lay in between. CDR1 MNHNY and CDR2 SVGAGI come from the germline V gene (reference sequence). CDR3 amino acids: CASSYGFRDNEQFF. The CDR3 nucleotides are TGTGCCAGCAGTTACGGCTTTAGGGACAATGAGCAGTTCTTC.

In its sample, this clonotype ranks as medium-sized. This chain connects TRBV18 to TRBJ1-1; 10 nucleotides align to TRBD1. Germline-derived CDR1 and CDR2 are KGHSH and LQKENI. The V and J ends lost 4 bases and 1 base, in that order; junction bases with no gene match: 0. CDR3 length equals 14 residues. The CDR3 protein is CASSRDRGNTEAFF. For the CDR3, the DNA is TGTGCCAGCTCACGGGACAGGGGGAACACTGAAGCTTTCTTT.

This clonotype is medium-sized within its sample. The rearrangement uses TRBV19 and TRBJ1-5; D is ambiguous. The CDR3 runs to 12 residues. The germline V gene encodes CDR1 LNHDA and CDR2 SQIVND (reference sequence). Trimming pared 3 bases from V and 5 bases from J, leaving 5 bases between. Here the CDR3 reads CASSIGDQPQHF. As DNA, the CDR3 is TGTGCCAGTAGTATCGGAGATCAGCCCCAGCATTTT.

This clonotype appeared many times. DNA of the CDR3: TGTGCCAGCAGTTACTCGTTAGGGGCAGGACGTGAGCAGTACTTC. This codes for CASSYSLGAGREQYF. The chain joins TRBV6-5 to TRBJ2-7, with D possibly matching TRBD1 (5 bases). V lost 0 bases, J lost 7 bases, and 16 bases lay in between. There are 15 residues in the CDR3. The germline V gene encodes CDR1 MNHEY and CDR2 SVGAGI.